This TCR beta chain was identified during a study of vaccination and CD4 T cells after COVID-19. About the study: Control cultures, each given a CEFX pool, an HIV-1 Nef pool, or no peptide, were included.

The Oncomine TCR Beta short-read assay was applied to DNA of cultured CD4+ T cells. Scientists extracted genomic DNA from CD4+ T cells grown in culture. TCRdb used MiXCR to reprocess the PCR reads, holding one entry per CDR3 protein. In the table there are about 15,000 distinct CDR3 sequences, approximately 53% of which are singletons. Worth noting for this clonotype: Its antigen is as yet unknown.

This CDR3 region has 16 residues. Deletions cut 5 bases from V and 9 bases from J, with 23 bases between. CDR1 and CDR2 (germline): SGHVS, FQNEAQ. Treatment defined: roughly 10-day PBMC culture with coronavirus spike peptide pools or control peptides (ViraFEST assay). The source of this sequence is a human donor who had recovered from COVID-19. J is TRBJ1-5 and V is TRBV7-8; D is uncertain. The material sequenced was CD4+ T cells from blood, cultured in vitro. The CDR3 reads CASSRGGRAAGRPQHF. The CDR3 nucleotides are TGTGCCAGCAGCCGGGGAGGGCGTGCGGCAGGTCGGCCCCAGCATTTT. Complete variable domain (other parts from reference TRBV7-8 and TRBJ1-5): GAGVSQSPRYKVAKRGQDVALRCDPISGHVSLFWYQQALGQGPEFLTYFQNEAQLDKSGLPSDRFFAERPEGSVSTLKIQRTQQEDSAVYLCASSRGGRAAGRPQHFGDGTRLSIL.